The text below deals with one TCR beta chain. The antigen is undetermined. The data are from a study of response to subunit inactivated influenza vaccine. Study observations and caveats: That few new T cells are recruited by each seasonal influenza vaccination was the authors' suggestion.

The CDR3 spans 14 residues. Trimming cost V 3 bases and J 8 bases, with 13 bases left between them. From the RT-PCR reads, TCRdb called clonotypes with MiXCR, one entry per CDR3 protein. The sample lists 450,000 to 550,000 distinct CDR3 sequences; about 25% were seen once. The chain joins TRBV12-3 or TRBV12-4 to TRBJ1-4; a weak D match, TRBD1 (5 bases). The sequencing used CD4+ T cells sorted from PBMCs, collected more than 4 days after vaccination. The sequence derives from a man in his forties or fifties who received an inactivated influenza vaccine. CDR3 sequence reads: CASSFYRHREKLFF. As DNA, the CDR3 is TGTGCCAGCAGTTTTTATAGACACAGGGAAAAACTGTTTTTT.